This T cell receptor (beta chain) comes out of a study of STAT5B mutations in CD4+ large granular lymphocyte leukemia (dated by TCRdb to 2021 to 2024). Background for the entire study: Among healthy controls, the CDR3 'QG' motif was associated with a particular HLA allele. TCRbeta repertoires of CD4+ T-cell large granular lymphocyte leukemia patients were compared with those of healthy blood donors. Flow cytometry on FACSCanto II or FACSVerse confirmed that purified fractions exceeded 95% purity among lymphocytes. Overall study results and their limits: CD4-sorted patient repertoires appeared more clonal than healthy CD4+ repertoires, and this difference persisted after removing the putative leukemic clones. Enrichment of TRBV06-family usage was observed among the top patient clones (8/27) relative to healthy controls (2/35). Each patient's main leukemic clonotypes were private, but approximately 23% of these clonotypes showed up at low frequency in the non-leukemic repertoires of other patients. The data were not HLA-matched, and the relatively small sample size could explain the higher clonality seen in CD4+ compared with CD8+ T-LGLL.

About this clone itself: Its antigen is not yet known. It has no much larger one-base neighbor in the sample; base qualities were not kept.

CDR1 and CDR2 are read off the germline V gene as SQVTM and ANQGSEA. Trimming removed 7 bases from V and 3 bases from J; the gene matches leave 9 bases unexplained. The CDR3 contains 14 residues, cysteine and phenylalanine counted. The only DNA kept is the CDR3, 42 bases in frame from the first base. Buffy coats from over 35 blood donors, supplied by the Finnish Red Cross blood service, were used as healthy controls. All TCR-sequenced material derived from peripheral blood: patient blood samples and healthy donor buffy coats. Ficoll-Hypaque gradient centrifugation was used to isolate peripheral blood mononuclear cells. Magnetic purification was used to isolate CD4+ cells from the buffy coats of the healthy controls. Genomic DNA was extracted using the Gentra Puregene Cell and Tissue kit, and a Qubit 2.0 fluorometer was used to quantify it. The immunoSEQ assay at survey resolution was applied to genomic DNA for sequencing of TCRbeta rearrangements. The original pipeline was this. In the TCR sequencing data, the lowest productive clonotype frequency that could be detected was 2.59 x 10-5. Only productive TCRbeta rearrangements, meaning sequences that were complete and in-frame, were kept for the analyses. Simpson clonality, calculated in the immunoSEQ Analyzer version 3.0, was used as the measure of sample clonality. Clones were categorized by frequency as very rare, small, medium, large (1-20%) or hyperexpanded (>20%). Generation probabilities were estimated with OLGA 1.2.3, V-gene circos plots were made with VDJtools, specificities were looked up in VDJdb, and CDR3 motifs were identified with GLIPH. In TCRdb, the immuneACCESS table is reduced to in-frame sequences with V and J assigned. These tables do not hold every clone; where another copy was compared, an unresolved V gene accounts for under half, and the others remain unexplained. V and J calls and clone size are those listed in that table; D and trimming were worked out from the DNA. The sample has around 50,000 clones on record, about 80% of them singletons. The top ten hold about 0.34% of the sample.

The TCR was taken from a human donor in good health. The sequence links TRBV29-1 to TRBJ2-3, and TRBD2 matches 8 of the central bases. The specimen was CD4+ T cells from blood buffy coats. The CDR3 loop reads CSGERETGTDTQYF. The nucleotide sequence reads TGCAGCGGGGAGCGGGAGACGGGAACAGATACGCAGTATTTT.